The clone carrying this T cell receptor beta chain came up many times. As yet, its antigen is unknown. V lost 6 bases, J lost 3 bases, and 10 bases lay in between. The CDR3 is 14 residues long. Germline V CDR1 and CDR2: SGDLS, YYNGEE. The cell input for sorted libraries was 950,000 to 1,000,000, and those cells were CD4+ or CD8+ T cells. Synthesis of cDNA was carried out by template-switch 5'RACE. The reaction used 10-nucleotide random UMIs. In TCRdb, the 5' RACE reads were re-called with MiXCR into one record per CDR3 protein. Among about 38,000 distinct CDR3 sequences, more than 4.5% were seen once, and the ten largest hold around 9.7%. The sample is drawn from a study of neurological immune-mediated disorders. Findings and caveats of the study: Private repertoires in all groups were suggested by the absence of shared CDR3 amino acid sequences among expanded clones across subjects. The study found the most TCR clonal expansion in HTLV-1-associated myelopathy and the least in multiple sclerosis, below healthy controls.

This receptor was taken from a man aged 18-30 years in good health. This sequence joins TRBV9 and TRBJ1-6; D not resolved. Sequencing was done on a sample of CD4+ T cells from blood. CDR3: CASTVGIYNSPLHF. The CDR3 DNA follows: TGTGCCAGCACCGTGGGGATCTATAATTCACCCCTCCACTTT.